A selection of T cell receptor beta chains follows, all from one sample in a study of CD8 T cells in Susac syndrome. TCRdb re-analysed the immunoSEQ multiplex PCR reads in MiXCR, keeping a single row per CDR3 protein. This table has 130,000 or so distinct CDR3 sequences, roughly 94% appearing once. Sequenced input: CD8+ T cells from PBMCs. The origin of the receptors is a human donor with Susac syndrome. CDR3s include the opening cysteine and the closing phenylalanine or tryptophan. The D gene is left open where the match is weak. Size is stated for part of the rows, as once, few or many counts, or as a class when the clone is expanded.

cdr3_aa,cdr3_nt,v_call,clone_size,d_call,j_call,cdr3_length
CASSLSGGDQYF,TGTGCCAGCAGTTTATCAGGAGGGGACCAGTATTTT,TRBV27,.,.,TRBJ2-3,12
CASSPGRSYEQYF,TGTGCCAGCAGTCCGGGACGGTCCTACGAGCAGTACTTC,TRBV25-1,.,.,TRBJ2-7,13
CASSASGISYNEQFF,TGTGCCAGCAGCGCGAGCGGGATTTCCTACAATGAGCAGTTCTTC,TRBV9,.,TRBD2,TRBJ2-1,15
CASRMGNIQYF,TGTGCCAGTAGAATGGGAAACATTCAGTACTTC,TRBV19,few,.,TRBJ2-4,11
CASSSGPSTDTRYF,TGTGCCAGCAGCTCGGGACCATCCACAGATACGCGGTATTTT,TRBV13,.,.,TRBJ2-3,14
CASGQGAGVTDTQYF,TGTGCCAGCGGACAGGGGGCGGGGGTGACAGATACGCAGTATTTT,TRBV12-3/TRBV12-4,.,TRBD1,TRBJ2-3,15
CAWSKGSLRDYGYTF,TGTGCCTGGAGTAAGGGGTCTTTGAGGGACTATGGCTACACCTTC,TRBV30,.,.,TRBJ1-2,15
CASSRGMEGDEAFF,TGTGCCAGCAGCAGGGGAATGGAGGGGGATGAAGCTTTCTTT,TRBV11-3,.,.,TRBJ1-1,14
CASSDDRRPRELFF,TGTGCCAGCAGTGATGACAGGCGACCGCGGGAGCTGTTTTTT,TRBV25-1,.,.,TRBJ2-2,14
CASRWRGDNSPLHF,TGTGCCAGCAGGTGGAGGGGGGATAACTCACCCCTCCACTTT,TRBV13,.,.,TRBJ1-6,14
CASSFGQGEYEQYF,TGTGCCAGCAGCTTTGGCCAGGGGGAATACGAGCAGTACTTC,TRBV5-6,.,TRBD1,TRBJ2-7,14
CASSSTPDRGRDGYTF,TGCGCCAGCAGCTCGACTCCAGACAGGGGGCGTGATGGCTACACCTTC,TRBV5-1,.,TRBD1,TRBJ1-2,16
CASNNEPQGDYGYTF,TGTGCCAGCAACAACGAGCCCCAGGGGGACTATGGCTACACCTTC,TRBV6-2/TRBV6-3,once,TRBD1,TRBJ1-2,15
CSARDRTVHGYTF,TGCAGTGCTAGAGATCGAACGGTCCATGGCTACACCTTC,TRBV20-1,.,.,TRBJ1-2,13
CASSYAGGSTDTQYF,TGTGCCAGCAGCTACGCGGGGGGAAGCACAGATACGCAGTATTTT,TRBV9,.,TRBD2,TRBJ2-3,15
CSATTPTATYEQYF,TGCAGTGCTACCACTCCAACAGCGACCTACGAGCAGTACTTC,TRBV20-1,.,.,TRBJ2-7,14
CASSMRGPVGQPQHF,TGTGCCAGTAGTATGAGGGGGCCTGTTGGGCAGCCCCAGCATTTT,TRBV19,.,TRBD1,TRBJ1-5,15
CASSVGMSSYEQYF,TGTGCCAGCAGCGTAGGAATGAGCTCCTACGAGCAGTACTTC,TRBV9,.,.,TRBJ2-7,14
CASSQGLWGFGGDTQYF,TGTGCCAGCAGCCAAGGCTTGTGGGGATTCGGTGGAGATACGCAGTATTTT,TRBV3-1,.,.,TRBJ2-3,17
CASSHTGTPSYEQYF,TGCGCCAGCAGCCATACCGGGACACCCTCCTACGAGCAGTACTTC,TRBV4-1,.,.,TRBJ2-7,15
CASHSGFSYNSPLHF,TGCGCCAGTCACTCCGGGTTCTCCTATAATTCACCCCTCCACTTT,TRBV10-2,.,.,TRBJ1-6,15
CASSATAEAFF,TGTGCCAGCAGTGCCACGGCTGAAGCTTTCTTT,TRBV6-1,.,.,TRBJ1-1,11
CASRPQVFGYEQYF,TGTGCCAGCAGACCGCAGGTTTTTGGCTACGAGCAGTACTTC,TRBV12-1,.,.,TRBJ2-7,14
CSARGQQSSYEQYF,TGCAGTGCTAGGGGACAGCAGAGCTCCTACGAGCAGTACTTC,TRBV20-1,.,TRBD1,TRBJ2-7,14
CSARDGTSGAETQYF,TGCAGTGCTAGAGATGGGACTAGCGGTGCGGAGACCCAGTACTTC,TRBV20-1,once,TRBD2,TRBJ2-5,15
CATSREGVQETQYF,TGTGCCACCAGCAGAGAAGGGGTCCAAGAGACCCAGTACTTC,TRBV15,once,.,TRBJ2-5,14
CASSLDRLLNTEAFF,TGTGCCAGCAGTTTAGATCGGTTACTTAACACTGAAGCTTTCTTT,TRBV12-3/TRBV12-4,.,.,TRBJ1-1,15
CASSQDVGGADYNEQFF,TGCGCCAGCAGCCAAGATGTGGGGGGGGCGGACTACAATGAGCAGTTCTTC,TRBV4-1,.,.,TRBJ2-1,17